This is a list of T cell receptor beta chains from one sample in a study of OX40 agonist ivuxolimab in advanced cancers. Repertoires were generated with immunoSEQ multiplex PCR, while TCRdb's copy carries only in-frame clones and drops some. The table records about 58,000 clones, roughly 87% of them present only once. Sample: CD4+ or CD8+ T cells sorted from blood, taken in a trial of the OX40 agonist ivuxolimab. The origin of the receptors is an adult with an advanced solid tumor such as melanoma, head and neck, liver or kidney cancer. The conserved cysteine and the conserved F or W are not part of the CDR3 here. D genes are given only for firm matches.

>TRBJ2-3|TRBV29-1|.
SVGSIDSTDTQY
>TRBJ1-1|TRBV10-3|.
AINDAYSGAF
>TRBJ2-7|TRBV19|.
ASSIGGEAQY
>TRBJ2-5|TRBV7-9|TRBD1
ASSRGTGGRETQY
>TRBJ1-3|TRBV19|.
ASSSQVRRSGNTIY
>TRBJ1-2|TRBV6-1|.
ASSESYSDSFYGYT
>TRBJ1-2|TRBV7-9|.
ASSQGVATNYGYT
>TRBJ2-5|TRBV7-9|TRBD1
ASSPDRERETQY
>TRBJ1-2|TRBV5-4|TRBD1
ASSLRGQRFYGYT
>TRBJ2-2|TRBV4-3|.
ASSPMGAGELF
>TRBJ2-7|TRBV4-3|.
ASSQGLAGSYEQY
>TRBJ1-4|TRBV2|TRBD1
ASSPQDRVLF
>TRBJ1-3|TRBV4-3|.
ASSPEGDTIY
>TRBJ2-3|TRBV11-3|TRBD2
ASSLGTSGASDTQY
>TRBJ1-2|TRBV10-3|TRBD1
AIRGQGRYGYT
>TRBJ1-4|TRBV6-5|.
ASSPTNEKLF